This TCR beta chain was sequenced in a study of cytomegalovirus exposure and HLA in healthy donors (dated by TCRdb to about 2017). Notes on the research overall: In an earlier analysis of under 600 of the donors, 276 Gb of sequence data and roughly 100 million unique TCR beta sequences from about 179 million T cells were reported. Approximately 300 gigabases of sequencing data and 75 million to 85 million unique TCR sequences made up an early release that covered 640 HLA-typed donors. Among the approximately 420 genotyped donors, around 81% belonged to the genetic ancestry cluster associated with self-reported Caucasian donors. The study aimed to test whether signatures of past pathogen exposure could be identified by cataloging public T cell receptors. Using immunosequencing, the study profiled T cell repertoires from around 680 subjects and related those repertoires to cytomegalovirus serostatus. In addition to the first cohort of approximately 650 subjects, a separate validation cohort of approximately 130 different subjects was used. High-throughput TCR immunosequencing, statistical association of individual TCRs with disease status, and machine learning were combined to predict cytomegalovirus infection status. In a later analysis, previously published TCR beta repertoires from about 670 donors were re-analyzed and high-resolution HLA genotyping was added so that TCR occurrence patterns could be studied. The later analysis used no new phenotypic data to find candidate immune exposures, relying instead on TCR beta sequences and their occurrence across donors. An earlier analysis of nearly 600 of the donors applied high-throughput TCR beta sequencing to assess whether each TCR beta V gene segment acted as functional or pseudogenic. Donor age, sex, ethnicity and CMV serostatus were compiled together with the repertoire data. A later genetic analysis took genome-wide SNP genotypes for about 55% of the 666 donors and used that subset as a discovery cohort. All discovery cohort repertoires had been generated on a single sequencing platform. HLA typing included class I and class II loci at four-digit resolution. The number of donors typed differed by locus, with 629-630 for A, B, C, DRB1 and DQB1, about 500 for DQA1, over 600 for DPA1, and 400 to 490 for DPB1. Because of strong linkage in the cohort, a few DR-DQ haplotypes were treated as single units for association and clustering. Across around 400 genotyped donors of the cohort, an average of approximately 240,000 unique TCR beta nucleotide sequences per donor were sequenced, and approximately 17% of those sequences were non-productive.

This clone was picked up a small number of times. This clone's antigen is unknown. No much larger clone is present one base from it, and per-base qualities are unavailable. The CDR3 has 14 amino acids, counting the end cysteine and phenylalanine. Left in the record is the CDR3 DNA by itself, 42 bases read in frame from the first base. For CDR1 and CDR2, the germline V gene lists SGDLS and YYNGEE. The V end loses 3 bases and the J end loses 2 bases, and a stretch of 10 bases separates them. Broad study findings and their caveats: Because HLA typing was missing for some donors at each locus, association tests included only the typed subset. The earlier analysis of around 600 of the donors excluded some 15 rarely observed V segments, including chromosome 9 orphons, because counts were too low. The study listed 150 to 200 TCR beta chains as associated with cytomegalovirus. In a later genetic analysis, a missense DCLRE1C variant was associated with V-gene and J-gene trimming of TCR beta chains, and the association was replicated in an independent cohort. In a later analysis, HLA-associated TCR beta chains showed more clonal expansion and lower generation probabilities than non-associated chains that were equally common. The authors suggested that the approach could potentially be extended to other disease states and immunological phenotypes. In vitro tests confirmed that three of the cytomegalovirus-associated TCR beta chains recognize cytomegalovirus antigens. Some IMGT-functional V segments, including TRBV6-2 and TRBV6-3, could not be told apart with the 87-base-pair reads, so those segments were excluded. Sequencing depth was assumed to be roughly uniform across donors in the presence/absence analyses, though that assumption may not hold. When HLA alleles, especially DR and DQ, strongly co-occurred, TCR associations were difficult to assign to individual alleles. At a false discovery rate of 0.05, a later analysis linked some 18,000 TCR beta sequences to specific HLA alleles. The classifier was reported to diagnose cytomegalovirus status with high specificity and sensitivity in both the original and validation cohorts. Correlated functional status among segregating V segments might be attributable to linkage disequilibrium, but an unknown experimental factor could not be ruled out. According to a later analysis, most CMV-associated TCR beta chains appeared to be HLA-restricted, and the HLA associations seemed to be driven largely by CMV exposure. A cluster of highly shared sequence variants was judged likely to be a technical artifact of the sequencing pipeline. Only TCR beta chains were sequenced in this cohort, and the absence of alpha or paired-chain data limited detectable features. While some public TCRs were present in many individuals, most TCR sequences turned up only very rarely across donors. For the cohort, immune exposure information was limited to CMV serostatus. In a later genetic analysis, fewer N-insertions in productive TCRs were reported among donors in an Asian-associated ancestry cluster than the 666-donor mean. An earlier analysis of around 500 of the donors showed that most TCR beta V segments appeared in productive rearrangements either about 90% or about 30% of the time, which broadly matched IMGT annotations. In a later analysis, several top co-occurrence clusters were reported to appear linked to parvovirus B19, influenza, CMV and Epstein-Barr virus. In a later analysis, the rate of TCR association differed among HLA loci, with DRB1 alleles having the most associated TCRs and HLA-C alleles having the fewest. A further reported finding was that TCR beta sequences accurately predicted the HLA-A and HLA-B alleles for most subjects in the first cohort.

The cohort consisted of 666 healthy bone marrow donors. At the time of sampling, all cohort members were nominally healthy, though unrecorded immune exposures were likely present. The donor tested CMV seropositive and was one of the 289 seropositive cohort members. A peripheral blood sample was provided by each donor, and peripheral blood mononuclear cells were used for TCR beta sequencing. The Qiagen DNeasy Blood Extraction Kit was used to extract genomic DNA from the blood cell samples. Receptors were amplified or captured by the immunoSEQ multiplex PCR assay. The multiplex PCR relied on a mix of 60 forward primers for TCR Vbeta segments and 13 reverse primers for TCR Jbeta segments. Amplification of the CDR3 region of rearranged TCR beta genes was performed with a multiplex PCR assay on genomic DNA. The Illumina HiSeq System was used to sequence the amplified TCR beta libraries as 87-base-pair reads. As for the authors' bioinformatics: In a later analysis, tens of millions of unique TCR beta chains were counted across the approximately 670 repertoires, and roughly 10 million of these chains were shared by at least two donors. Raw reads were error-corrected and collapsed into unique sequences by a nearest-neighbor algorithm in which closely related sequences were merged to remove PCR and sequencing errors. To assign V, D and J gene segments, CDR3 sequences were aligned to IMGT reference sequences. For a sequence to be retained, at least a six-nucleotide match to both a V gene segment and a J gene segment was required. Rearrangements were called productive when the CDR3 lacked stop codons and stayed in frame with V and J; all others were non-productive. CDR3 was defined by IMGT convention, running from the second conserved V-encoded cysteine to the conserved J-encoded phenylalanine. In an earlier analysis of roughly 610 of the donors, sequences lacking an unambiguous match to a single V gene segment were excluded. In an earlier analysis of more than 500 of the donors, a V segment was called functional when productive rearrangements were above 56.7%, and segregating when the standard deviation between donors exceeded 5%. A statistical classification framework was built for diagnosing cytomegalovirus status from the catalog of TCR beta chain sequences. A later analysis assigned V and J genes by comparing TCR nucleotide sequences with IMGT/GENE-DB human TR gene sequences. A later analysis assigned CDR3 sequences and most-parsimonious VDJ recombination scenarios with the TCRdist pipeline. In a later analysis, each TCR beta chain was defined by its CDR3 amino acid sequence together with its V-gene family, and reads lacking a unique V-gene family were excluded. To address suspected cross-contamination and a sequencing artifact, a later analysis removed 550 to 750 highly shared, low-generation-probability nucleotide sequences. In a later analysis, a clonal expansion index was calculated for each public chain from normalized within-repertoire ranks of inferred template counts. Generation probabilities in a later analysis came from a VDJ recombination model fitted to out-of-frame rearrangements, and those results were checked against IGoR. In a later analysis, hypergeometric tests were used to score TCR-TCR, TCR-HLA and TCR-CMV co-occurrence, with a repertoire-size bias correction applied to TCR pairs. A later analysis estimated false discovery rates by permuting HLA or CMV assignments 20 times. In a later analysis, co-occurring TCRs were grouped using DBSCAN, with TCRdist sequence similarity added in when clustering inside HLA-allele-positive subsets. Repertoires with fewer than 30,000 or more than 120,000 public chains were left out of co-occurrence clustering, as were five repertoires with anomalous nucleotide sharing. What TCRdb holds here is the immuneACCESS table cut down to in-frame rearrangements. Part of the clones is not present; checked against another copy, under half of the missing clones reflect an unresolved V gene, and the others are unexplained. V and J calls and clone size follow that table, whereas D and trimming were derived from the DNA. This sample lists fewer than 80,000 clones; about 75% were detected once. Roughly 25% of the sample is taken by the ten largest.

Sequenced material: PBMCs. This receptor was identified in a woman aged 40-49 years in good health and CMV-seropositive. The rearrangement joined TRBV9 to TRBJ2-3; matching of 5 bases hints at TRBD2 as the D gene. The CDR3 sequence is CASSDGVPTDTQYF. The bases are TGTGCCAGCAGCGACGGGGTTCCCACAGATACGCAGTATTTT.